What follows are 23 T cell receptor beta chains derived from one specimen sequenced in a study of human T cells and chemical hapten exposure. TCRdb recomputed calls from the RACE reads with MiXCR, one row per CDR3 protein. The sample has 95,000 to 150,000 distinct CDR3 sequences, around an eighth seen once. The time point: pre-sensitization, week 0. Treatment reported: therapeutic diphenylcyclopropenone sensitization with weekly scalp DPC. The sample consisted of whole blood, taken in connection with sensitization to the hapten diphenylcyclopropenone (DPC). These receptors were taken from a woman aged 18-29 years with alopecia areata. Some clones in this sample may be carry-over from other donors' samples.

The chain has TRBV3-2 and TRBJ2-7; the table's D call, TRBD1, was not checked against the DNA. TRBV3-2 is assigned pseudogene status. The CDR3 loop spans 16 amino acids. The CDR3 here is CASSLYRDRGPYEQYF. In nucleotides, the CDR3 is TGTGCCAGCAGCCTGTACCGGGACAGGGGCCCCTACGAGCAGTACTTC.

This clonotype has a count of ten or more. The CDR3 region is CASSLGTVYGYTF. The CDR3 bases are TGTGCCAGCAGCCTCGGGACTGTCTATGGCTACACCTTC. This chain joins TRBV11-2 and TRBJ1-2, with D maybe TRBD1 (5 bases). The CDR3 is 13 residues long. V gave up 5 bases and J gave up 4 bases, with 11 bases separating them. Germline V CDR1 and CDR2: SGHAT, FQNNGV.

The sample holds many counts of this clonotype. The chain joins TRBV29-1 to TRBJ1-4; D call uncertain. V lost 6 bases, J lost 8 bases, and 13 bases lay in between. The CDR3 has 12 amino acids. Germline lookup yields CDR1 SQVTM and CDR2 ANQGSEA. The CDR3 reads CSVILPGEKLFF. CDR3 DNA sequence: TGCAGCGTGATTCTGCCGGGGGAAAAACTGTTTTTT.

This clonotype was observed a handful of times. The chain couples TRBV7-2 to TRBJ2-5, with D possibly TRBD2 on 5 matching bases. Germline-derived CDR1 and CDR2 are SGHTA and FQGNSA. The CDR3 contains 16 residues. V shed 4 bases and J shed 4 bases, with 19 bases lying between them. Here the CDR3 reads CASSSGSGPSRETQYF. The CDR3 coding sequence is TGTGCCAGCAGCTCGGGAAGCGGACCCTCAAGAGAGACCCAGTACTTC.

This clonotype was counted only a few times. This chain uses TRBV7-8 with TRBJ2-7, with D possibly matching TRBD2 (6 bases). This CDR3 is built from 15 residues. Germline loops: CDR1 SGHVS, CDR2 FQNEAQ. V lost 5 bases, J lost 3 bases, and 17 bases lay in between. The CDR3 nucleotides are TGTGCCAGCAGCCCCTTGGGAGTAGCGGACTACGAGCAGTACTTC. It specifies CASSPLGVADYEQYF.

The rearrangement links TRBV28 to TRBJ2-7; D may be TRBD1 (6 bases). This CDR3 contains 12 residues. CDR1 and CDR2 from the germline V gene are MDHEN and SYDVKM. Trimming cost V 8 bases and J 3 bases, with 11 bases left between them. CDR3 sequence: CASRDTYYEQYF. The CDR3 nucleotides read TGTGCCAGCCGGGACACCTACTACGAGCAGTACTTC. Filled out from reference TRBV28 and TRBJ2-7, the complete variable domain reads DVKVTQSSRYLVKRTGEKVFLECVQDMDHENMFWYRQDPGLGLRLIYFSYDVKMKEKGDIPEGYSVSREKKERFSLILESASTNQTSMYLCASRDTYYEQYFGPGTRLTVT.

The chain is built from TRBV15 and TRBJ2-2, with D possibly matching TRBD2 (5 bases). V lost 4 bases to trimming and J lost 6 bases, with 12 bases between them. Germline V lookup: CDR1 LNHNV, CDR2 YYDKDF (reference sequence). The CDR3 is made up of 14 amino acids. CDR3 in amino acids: CATSTVRGSGELFF. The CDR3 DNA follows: TGTGCCACCAGCACGGTACGGGGTTCCGGGGAGCTGTTTTTT.

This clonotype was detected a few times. The CDR3 protein is CASSTLRAGVGETQYF. Written as DNA, the CDR3 is TGTGCCAGTAGTACCCTCAGGGCGGGGGTCGGAGAGACCCAGTACTTC. The chain is built from TRBV19 and TRBJ2-5; TRBD2 agrees at 7 bases. The V gene end was trimmed by 4 bases and the J gene end by 4 bases; junction bases not matched to a gene: 12. The germline gives CDR1 LNHDA, CDR2 SQIVND (reference sequence). The CDR3 contains 16 residues. Full variable domain (missing parts from reference TRBV19 and TRBJ2-5): DGGITQSPKYLFRKEGQNVTLSCEQNLNHDAMYWYRQDPGQGLRLIYYSQIVNDFQKGDIAEGYSVSREKKESFPLTVTSAQKNPTAFYLCASSTLRAGVGETQYFGPGTRLLVL.

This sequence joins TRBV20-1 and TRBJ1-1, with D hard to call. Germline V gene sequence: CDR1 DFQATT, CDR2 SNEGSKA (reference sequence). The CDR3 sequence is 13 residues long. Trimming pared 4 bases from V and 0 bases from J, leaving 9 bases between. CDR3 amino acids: CSATSQMNTEAFF. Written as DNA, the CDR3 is TGCAGTGCTACCTCCCAGATGAACACTGAAGCTTTCTTT.

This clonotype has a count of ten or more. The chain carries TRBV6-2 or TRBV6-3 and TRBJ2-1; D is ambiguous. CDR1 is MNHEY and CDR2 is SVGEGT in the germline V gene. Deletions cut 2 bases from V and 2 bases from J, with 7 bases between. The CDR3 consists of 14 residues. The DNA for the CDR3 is TGTGCCAGCAGTTACGACTTAACCTACAATGAGCAGTTCTTC. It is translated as CASSYDLTYNEQFF.

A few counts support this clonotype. The CDR3 spells CATSRGPGDNSPLHF. The CDR3 nucleotides are TGTGCCACCAGCAGAGGCCCAGGGGATAATTCACCCCTCCACTTT. The V and J genes are TRBV15 and TRBJ1-6, with TRBD1 as a possible D gene (6 bases). Germline V lookup: CDR1 LNHNV, CDR2 YYDKDF (reference sequence). This CDR3 comprises 15 residues. V was clipped by 1 base and J by 5 bases, with 9 bases between them.

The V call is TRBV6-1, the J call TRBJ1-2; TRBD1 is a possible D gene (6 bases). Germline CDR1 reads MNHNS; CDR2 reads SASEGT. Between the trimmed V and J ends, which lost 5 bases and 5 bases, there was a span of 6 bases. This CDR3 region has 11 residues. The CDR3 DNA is TGTGCCAGCAGTACAGGGTATGGCTACACCTTC. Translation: CASSTGYGYTF.

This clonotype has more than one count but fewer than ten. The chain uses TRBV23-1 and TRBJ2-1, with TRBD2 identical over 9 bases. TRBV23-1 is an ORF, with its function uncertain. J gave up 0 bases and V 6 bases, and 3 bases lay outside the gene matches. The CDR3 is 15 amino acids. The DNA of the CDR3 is TGCGCCAGCAGCGCGGGGGGGAGCTCCTACAATGAGCAGTTCTTC. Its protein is CASSAGGSSYNEQFF.

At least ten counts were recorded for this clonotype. CDR3 nucleotide sequence: TGCGCCAGCAGCCAGGGACTGTGGAGCAATCAGCCCCAGCATTTT. Its protein is CASSQGLWSNQPQHF. The chain is built from TRBV4-3 and TRBJ1-5; maybe TRBD1 (5 bases). The germline CDR1 and CDR2 sequences are LGHNA and YSLEER. This CDR3 is 15 amino acids long. Deletions cut 3 bases from V and 1 base from J, with 10 bases between.

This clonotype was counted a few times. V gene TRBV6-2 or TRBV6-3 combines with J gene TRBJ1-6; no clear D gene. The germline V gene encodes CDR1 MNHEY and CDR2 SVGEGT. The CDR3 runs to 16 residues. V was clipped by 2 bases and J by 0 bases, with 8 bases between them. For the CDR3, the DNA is TGTGCCAGCAGTTACGACTGGAGCTCCTATAATTCACCCCTCCACTTT. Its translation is CASSYDWSSYNSPLHF.

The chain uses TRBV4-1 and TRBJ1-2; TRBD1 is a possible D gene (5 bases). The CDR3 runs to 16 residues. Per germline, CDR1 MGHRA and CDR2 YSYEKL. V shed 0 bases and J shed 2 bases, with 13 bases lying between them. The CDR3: CASSQEGGTLNYGYTF. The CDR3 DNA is TGCGCCAGCAGCCAAGAGGGGGGGACTCTCAACTATGGCTACACCTTC.

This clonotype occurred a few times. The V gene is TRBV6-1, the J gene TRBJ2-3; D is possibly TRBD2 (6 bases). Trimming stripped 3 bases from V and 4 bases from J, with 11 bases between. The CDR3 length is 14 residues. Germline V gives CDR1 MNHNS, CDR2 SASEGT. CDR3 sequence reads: CASSERGKSDTQYF. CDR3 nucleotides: TGTGCCAGCAGTGAGCGGGGAAAGTCAGATACGCAGTATTTT.

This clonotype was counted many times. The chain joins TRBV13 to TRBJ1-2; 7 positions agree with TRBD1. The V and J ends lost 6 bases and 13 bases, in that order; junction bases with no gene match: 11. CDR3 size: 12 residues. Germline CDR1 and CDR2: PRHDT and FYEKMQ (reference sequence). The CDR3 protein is CASRTGTAVPTF. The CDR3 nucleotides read TGTGCCAGCAGAACCGGGACAGCGGTCCCCACCTTC.

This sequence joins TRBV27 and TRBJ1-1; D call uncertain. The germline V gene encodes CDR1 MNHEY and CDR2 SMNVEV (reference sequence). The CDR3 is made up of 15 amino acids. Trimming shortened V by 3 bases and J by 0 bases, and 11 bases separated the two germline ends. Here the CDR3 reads CASSFGLGMNTEAFF. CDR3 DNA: TGTGCCAGCAGTTTTGGTTTGGGCATGAACACTGAAGCTTTCTTT.

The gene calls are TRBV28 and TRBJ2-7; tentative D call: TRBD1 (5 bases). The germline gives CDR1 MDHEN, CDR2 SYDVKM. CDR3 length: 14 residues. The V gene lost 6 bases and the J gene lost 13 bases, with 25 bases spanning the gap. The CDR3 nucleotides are TGTGCCAGCAGCCGAAAGGACCTCTCCAGGGCCTTTTACTTC. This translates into CASSRKDLSRAFYF.

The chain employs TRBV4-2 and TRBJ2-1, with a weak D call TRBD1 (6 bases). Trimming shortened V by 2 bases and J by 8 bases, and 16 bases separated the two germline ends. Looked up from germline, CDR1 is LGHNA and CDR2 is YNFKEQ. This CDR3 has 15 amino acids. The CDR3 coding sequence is TGTGCCAGCAGCCAACGTACTCAGGGGTTCGATGAGCAGTTCTTC. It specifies CASSQRTQGFDEQFF.

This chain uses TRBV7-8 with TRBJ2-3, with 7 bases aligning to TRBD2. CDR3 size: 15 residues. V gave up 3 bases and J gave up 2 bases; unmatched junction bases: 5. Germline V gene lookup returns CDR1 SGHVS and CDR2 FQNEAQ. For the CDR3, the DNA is TGTGCCAGCAGCTTCTTCCGACTAGCCACAGATACGCAGTATTTT. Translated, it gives CASSFFRLATDTQYF.

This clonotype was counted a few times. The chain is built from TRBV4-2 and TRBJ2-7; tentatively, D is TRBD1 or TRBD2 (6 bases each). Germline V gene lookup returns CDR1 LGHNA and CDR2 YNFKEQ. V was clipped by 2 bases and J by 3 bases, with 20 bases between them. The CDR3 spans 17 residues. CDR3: CASSQRSSGGGSYEQYF. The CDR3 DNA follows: TGTGCCAGCAGCCAACGCTCAAGCGGAGGGGGTAGCTACGAGCAGTACTTC.